A selection of T cell receptor beta chains follows, all from one sample in a study of identical twins. TCRdb re-analysed the 5' RACE reads in MiXCR, keeping a single row per CDR3 protein. This table holds some 1,700,000 distinct CDR3 sequences, roughly 35% found once. The source material was cord blood. These receptors were collected from a newborn girl in good health. Both conserved end residues are part of each CDR3. A D gene is named only where the DNA matches it firmly. A clone size is listed for some rows: how often the clone was seen (once, few, many), or a class if it is expanded.

V gene	CDR3 length	J gene	clone size	D gene	CDR3 protein	CDR3 DNA
TRBV10-3	11	TRBJ2-7	few	.	CAISAYYEQYF	TGTGCCATCAGTGCTTACTACGAGCAGTACTTC
TRBV4-2	17	TRBJ2-1	once	TRBD2	CASSQDEGALAIYERFF	TGTGCCAGCAGCCAAGATGAAGGCGCACTAGCGATATATGAGCGGTTCTTC
TRBV20-1	17	TRBJ2-7	few	.	CSARGFQSGVRTYEQYF	TGCAGTGCTAGAGGATTCCAGAGCGGAGTCCGTACCTACGAGCAGTACTTC
TRBV9	18	TRBJ2-3	.	TRBD2	CASSVESYQREDTDTQYF	TGTGCCAGCAGCGTAGAGAGTTACCAGCGGGAGGACACAGATACGCAGTATTTT
TRBV24-1	16	TRBJ2-7	many	.	CATSDSGVQGDTEQYF	TGTGCCACCAGTGATTCCGGCGTTCAGGGAGACACCGAGCAGTACTTC
TRBV4-2	14	TRBJ2-5	.	TRBD2	CASSHDAGEETQYF	TGTGCCAGCAGCCATGACGCGGGGGAAGAGACCCAGTACTTC
TRBV6-6	17	TRBJ1-2	many	.	CASSSVKAENTHYGYTF	TGTGCCAGCAGTTCGGTTAAGGCAGAGAACACCCACTATGGCTACACCTTC
TRBV3-1	15	TRBJ1-1	.	.	CASSQVGGYSTEAFF	TGTGCCAGCAGCCAAGTTGGAGGATATAGCACTGAAGCTTTCTTT
TRBV3-1	15	TRBJ1-6	.	.	CASSQIGSNNSPLHF	TGTGCCAGCAGCCAAATCGGGTCAAATAATTCACCCCTCCACTTT
TRBV20-1	11	TRBJ2-4	few	.	CSEWAKNIQYF	TGCAGTGAGTGGGCCAAAAACATTCAGTACTTC
TRBV3-1	16	TRBJ2-3	.	TRBD2	CASSLIAGPPTDTQYF	TGTGCCAGCAGCCTCATAGCGGGACCCCCCACAGATACGCAGTATTTT
TRBV20-1	15	TRBJ2-3	few	.	CSARDVARSTDTQYF	TGCAGTGCTAGAGATGTTGCCAGAAGCACAGATACGCAGTATTTT
TRBV24-1	13	TRBJ2-7	.	TRBD1	CATSPGQGYEQYF	TGTGCCACCAGCCCCGGACAGGGCTACGAGCAGTACTTC
TRBV6-2/TRBV6-3	11	TRBJ2-5	many	.	CASSSLRTQYF	TGTGCCAGCAGTTCATTGAGGACCCAGTACTTC
TRBV27	15	TRBJ1-4	few	TRBD1	CASSRRQGAYEKLFF	TGTGCCAGCAGTCGCCGACAGGGGGCCTATGAAAAACTGTTTTTT
TRBV20-1	16	TRBJ1-1	.	TRBD1	CSARGVRQGRKTEAFF	TGCAGTGCTAGAGGGGTTCGACAGGGTAGGAAGACTGAAGCTTTCTTT
TRBV7-9	15	TRBJ2-3	.	.	CASSLAHRPTDTQYF	TGTGCCAGCAGCTTAGCACACAGGCCCACAGATACGCAGTATTTT